This T cell receptor beta chain was found in a study of identifying expanded T cells in peripheral blood. The V end lost 1 base, the J end lost 0 bases, and 9 bases lay between the germline ends. Germline CDR1 SGHVS, CDR2 FNYEAQ. The CDR3 loop spans 16 amino acids. During the collection period, no donor immune events like infections were recorded. Libraries were prepared by immunoSEQ multiplex PCR; TCRdb keeps only in-frame clonotypes and omits some of them. This table holds about 74,000 clones, roughly 81% found once. The sequence came from a person aged 18 to 75 in good health. Sequencing used blood. The V gene is TRBV7-6, the J gene TRBJ2-2, with D unresolved. The CDR3 protein is CASSLGGGANTGELFF. The CDR3 bases are TGTGCCAGCAGCTTAGGGGGTGGGGCGAACACCGGGGAGCTGTTTTTT.